Presented here are 23 T cell receptor beta chains from one specimen sequenced in a study of blood T cell repertoires in COVID-19 (dated by TCRdb to the early 2020s). The library was prepared using the immunoSEQ multiplex PCR assay. The immuneACCESS repertoire file appears here via TCRdb, limited to in-frame rearrangements. These files lack a portion of the clones; in checked studies, under half of the deficit traces to unresolved V genes, and the cause of the others is not known. In all, the sample holds roughly 250,000 clones, and approximately 91% of those were seen once. 2.3% of the sample is taken by the ten largest. The sequencing sample was made of PBMCs or T cells enriched from blood (not recorded which). These receptors all come from a woman aged 40-49 years with acute COVID-19.

This clone was seen a handful of times. The chain has TRBV12-3 or TRBV12-4 and TRBJ1-2, with 7 bases matching TRBD1. V shed 1 base, J shed 7 bases, and the junction held 0 bases outside the gene matches. This CDR3 is built from 12 residues. CDR3 nucleotides: TGTGCCAGCAGTTTAGGACAGGGTGGCTACACCTTC. Its translation is CASSLGQGGYTF.

This chain connects TRBV7-9 to TRBJ2-7; 15 positions match TRBD2. The CDR3 covers 18 residues. V dropped 5 bases and J dropped 3; count of bases not matched to a gene: 11. CDR1 is SEHNR and CDR2 is FQNEAQ in the germline V gene (reference sequence). This CDR3 reads CASSPSVRTSGRGYEQYF. DNA of the CDR3: TGTGCCAGCAGCCCCTCAGTACGGACTAGCGGGAGGGGCTACGAGCAGTACTTC.

The rearrangement uses TRBV5-1 and TRBJ2-3; 15 bases are a match to TRBD2. The germline V gene encodes CDR1 SGHRS and CDR2 YFSETQ. CDR3 length equals 17 residues. With 2 bases clipped from V and 6 bases from J, the junction kept 7 bases outside the gene matches. The CDR3 DNA follows: TGCGCCAGCAGCTTCGGACTAGCGGGAGGGCAAGGGGATACGCAGTATTTT. Translating it yields CASSFGLAGGQGDTQYF.

The genes are TRBV7-9 and TRBJ1-5; D is uncertain. This CDR3 comprises 15 residues. In germline, CDR1 is SEHNR, CDR2 FQNEAQ (reference sequence). Trimming cost V 4 bases and J 2 bases, with 12 bases left between them. The CDR3 DNA reads TGTGCCAGCAGCTCCGACGGTCGGGGCAATCAGCCCCAGCATTTT. It is translated as CASSSDGRGNQPQHF.

The sample holds one count of this clone. The chain links TRBV5-6 to TRBJ1-2; no reliable D call. The germline V gene has CDR1 SGHDT and CDR2 YYEEEE. The CDR3 is 15 residues long. The germline V and J ends were trimmed by 4 bases and 4 bases, with 17 bases remaining between them. The CDR3 DNA sequence: TGTGCCAGCAGCGTCGGAGGACGGGGAGTCTATGGCTACACCTTC. This translates into CASSVGGRGVYGYTF.

This chain links TRBV5-8 with TRBJ2-7; D uncertain. Trimming removed 6 bases at V and 5 bases at J, with 18 bases between. Germline CDR1 reads SGHTS; CDR2 reads YDEGEE. This CDR3 is built from 14 residues. CDR3 sequence reads: CASTVSLTADEQYF. The CDR3, as DNA: TGTGCCAGCACCGTCTCCCTGACGGCGGACGAGCAGTACTTC.

The chain employs TRBV5-1 and TRBJ2-6, with D unresolved. The CDR3 consists of 15 residues. Germline CDR1 reads SGHRS; CDR2 reads YFSETQ. Trimming removed 4 bases from V and 0 bases from J, with 8 bases in between. CDR3 region: CASSRDNSGANVLTF. The DNA of the CDR3 is TGCGCCAGCAGCCGCGACAACTCTGGGGCCAACGTCCTGACTTTC.

J is TRBJ2-7 and V is TRBV7-2, with D possibly being TRBD1 (5 bases). The V end was cut by 3 bases, the J end by 1 base, with 7 bases between. This CDR3 has 13 amino acids. Germline CDR1 SGHTA, CDR2 FQGNSA. The CDR3 sequence: CASSFDRSYEQYF. The CDR3, as DNA: TGTGCCAGCAGCTTTGACAGATCCTACGAGCAGTACTTC. Variable domain in full (rest from reference TRBV7-2 and TRBJ2-7): GAGVSQSPSNKVTEKGKDVELRCDPISGHTALYWYRQSLGQGLEFLIYFQGNSAPDKSGLPSDRFSAERTGGSVSTLTIQRTQQEDSAVYLCASSFDRSYEQYFGPGTRLTVT.

About this clone itself: Other nucleotide sequences from this sample produce the same CDR3. The chain is built from TRBV30 and TRBJ1-1; weak D call: TRBD1 (5 bases). Between the trimmed V and J ends, which lost 0 bases and 4 bases, there was a span of 9 bases. This CDR3 has 13 residues. Germline values: CDR1 GTSNPN, CDR2 SVGIG (reference sequence). The chain's CDR3 is CAWSVNRGTEAFF. The CDR3 DNA reads TGTGCCTGGAGTGTAAATAGGGGCACTGAAGCTTTCTTT.

This rearrangement joins TRBV9 to TRBJ2-5; 8 bases are shared with TRBD1. CDR1 SGDLS and CDR2 YYNGEE come from the germline V gene. The length of the CDR3 is 15 residues. V dropped 0 bases and J dropped 0; count of bases not matched to a gene: 1. The CDR3 loop reads CASSVGTGNQETQYF. The DNA for the CDR3 is TGTGCCAGCAGCGTAGGGACAGGGAACCAAGAGACCCAGTACTTC.

The chain carries TRBV18 and TRBJ1-3, with a tentative D call TRBD1 (5 bases). The CDR3 sequence is 15 residues long. The V gene's germline CDR1 is KGHSH and CDR2 LQKENI. V lost 3 bases and J lost 4, with 13 bases in between. DNA of the CDR3: TGTGCCAGCTCACCCCCGACAGTGCCCGGAAACACCATATATTTT. Translated: CASSPPTVPGNTIYF.

The V and J genes are TRBV5-8 and TRBJ2-3; maybe TRBD1 (6 bases). The V end was cut by 4 bases, the J end by 1 base, with 13 bases between. The CDR3 contains 15 residues. CDR1 and CDR2 (germline): SGHTS, YDEGEE. CDR3 DNA: TGTGCCAGCAGCCCACAGGGTTGGGGCACAGATACGCAGTATTTT. Its protein is CASSPQGWGTDTQYF. Drawing the rest from reference TRBV5-8 and TRBJ2-3, the complete variable domain is EAGVTQSPTHLIKTRGQQATLRCSPISGHTSVYWYQQALGLGLQFLLWYDEGEERNRGNFPPRFSGRQFPNYSSELNVNALELEDSALYLCASSPQGWGTDTQYFGPGTRLTVL.

This chain connects TRBV7-3 to TRBJ2-1; 7 positions match TRBD1. The germline CDR1 and CDR2 sequences are SGHTA and FQGTGA. With V trimmed by 7 bases and J by 5 bases, 8 bases remained unmatched. The CDR3 is 14 residues long. The CDR3 DNA follows: TGTGCCAGCAAAGGGGGACAGTCTAACAATGAGCAGTTCTTC. Its translation is CASKGGQSNNEQFF.

The chain carries TRBV3-1 (or the pseudogene TRBV3-2) and TRBJ1-4; D remains ambiguous. The V gene's germline CDR1 is LGHDT and CDR2 YNNKEL (reference sequence). Deletions cut 1 base from V and 8 bases from J, with 8 bases between. The CDR3 covers 13 residues. CDR3 sequence: CASSQVRREKLFF. The CDR3 DNA sequence: TGTGCCAGCAGCCAAGTTCGCAGGGAAAAACTGTTTTTT.

This clone was recorded only once. This CDR3 is CASSAKVTVSNTGELFF. The CDR3 nucleotides read TGTGCCAGTAGCGCCAAAGTGACAGTCTCGAACACCGGGGAGCTGTTTTTT. The chain has TRBV19 and TRBJ2-2; D may be TRBD1 (5 bases). Trimming stripped 6 bases from V and 0 bases from J, with 17 bases between. CDR1 is LNHDA, CDR2 SQIVND, per germline (reference sequence). The CDR3 is 17 residues long. The complete variable domain, with remaining parts taken from reference TRBV19 and TRBJ2-2, reads DGGITQSPKYLFRKEGQNVTLSCEQNLNHDAMYWYRQDPGQGLRLIYYSQIVNDFQKGDIAEGYSVSREKKESFPLTVTSAQKNPTAFYLCASSAKVTVSNTGELFFGEGSRLTVL.

This clone occurred once. The chain has TRBV5-1 and TRBJ2-7, with 7 bases aligning to TRBD1. The CDR3 is 17 residues long. With V trimmed by 2 bases and J by 1 base, 12 bases remained unmatched. Looked up from germline, CDR1 is SGHRS and CDR2 is YFSETQ. The CDR3 DNA reads as TGCGCCAGCAGCTTCCGGGACAGCAGAATGAATTCCTACGAGCAGTACTTC. This translates into CASSFRDSRMNSYEQYF.

V and J are TRBV27 and TRBJ2-5; 7 bases are shared with TRBD2. This CDR3 contains 15 residues. V gave up 0 bases and J gave up 4 bases; unmatched junction bases: 5. Germline assignment: CDR1 MNHEY and CDR2 SMNVEV (reference sequence). The CDR3 protein is CASSLSGTTRETQYF. Written as DNA, the CDR3 is TGTGCCAGCAGTTTATCGGGGACTACCCGAGAGACCCAGTACTTC.

The genes are TRBV6-2 or TRBV6-3 and TRBJ2-1; D is uncertain. This CDR3 comprises 15 residues. Germline V CDR1 and CDR2: MNHEY, SVGEGT. Trimming stripped 6 bases from V and 8 bases from J, with 20 bases between. CDR3 coding DNA: TGTGCCAGCAGCCCCGGTATAGCACCGATCCATGAGCAGTTCTTC. Translated: CASSPGIAPIHEQFF.

The rearrangement links TRBV7-9 to TRBJ1-4; 11 positions match TRBD1. Trimming at V came to 5 bases and at J to 2 bases, leaving 4 bases not matched to a gene. CDR1 is SEHNR, CDR2 FQNEAQ, per germline (reference sequence). The CDR3 has 16 residues. The CDR3: CASSLGTGGTNEKLFF. The DNA for the CDR3 is TGTGCCAGCAGCCTCGGGACAGGGGGGACTAATGAAAAACTGTTTTTT. The complete variable domain, with remaining parts taken from reference TRBV7-9 and TRBJ1-4, reads DTGVSQNPRHKITKRGQNVTFRCDPISEHNRLYWYRQTLGQGPEFLTYFQNEAQLEKSRLLSDRFSAERPKGSFSTLEIQRTEQGDSAMYLCASSLGTGGTNEKLFFGSGTQLSVL.

This chain's CDR3 is CASSPGLAGGSEQFF. CDR3 nucleotides: TGTGCCAGCAGCCCGGGACTAGCGGGGGGGAGTGAGCAGTTCTTC. The chain couples TRBV7-2 to TRBJ2-1; 16 bases align to TRBD2. Trimming cost V 5 bases and J 9 bases; bases outside gene matches: 4. Germline V gene data show CDR1 as SGHTA and CDR2 as FQGNSA. This CDR3 region has 15 residues.

The chain combines TRBV2 with TRBJ1-1; 10 bases are a match to TRBD1. The ends lost 1 base at V and 3 bases at J; junction bases unmatched: 2. Germline V gives CDR1 SNHLY, CDR2 FYNNEI. This CDR3 is built from 15 residues. Here the CDR3 reads CASSEGTGGDTEAFF. DNA for the CDR3: TGTGCCAGCAGTGAAGGGACAGGGGGGGACACTGAAGCTTTCTTT.

The J gene is TRBJ1-2, the V gene TRBV10-2, with TRBD1 matching over 9 bases. Germline-derived CDR1 and CDR2 are WSHSY and SAAADI. The CDR3 has 15 amino acids. Trimming removed 2 bases from V and 0 bases from J; junction bases left unmatched: 1. The CDR3 region has the DNA TGCGCCAGCAGTGAGACAGGGGGCTCTAACTATGGCTACACCTTC. It codes for CASSETGGSNYGYTF.

V gene TRBV5-4 combines with J gene TRBJ2-3; 9 bases align to TRBD2. The CDR3 length is 17 residues. CDR1 and CDR2 (germline): SGHNT, YYREEE (reference sequence). V lost 0 bases and J lost 6; bases outside the gene matches: 11. CDR3: CASSLAGAGGKLDTQYF. Written as DNA, the CDR3 is TGTGCCAGCAGCTTGGCCGGGGCGGGAGGGAAACTGGATACGCAGTATTTT.